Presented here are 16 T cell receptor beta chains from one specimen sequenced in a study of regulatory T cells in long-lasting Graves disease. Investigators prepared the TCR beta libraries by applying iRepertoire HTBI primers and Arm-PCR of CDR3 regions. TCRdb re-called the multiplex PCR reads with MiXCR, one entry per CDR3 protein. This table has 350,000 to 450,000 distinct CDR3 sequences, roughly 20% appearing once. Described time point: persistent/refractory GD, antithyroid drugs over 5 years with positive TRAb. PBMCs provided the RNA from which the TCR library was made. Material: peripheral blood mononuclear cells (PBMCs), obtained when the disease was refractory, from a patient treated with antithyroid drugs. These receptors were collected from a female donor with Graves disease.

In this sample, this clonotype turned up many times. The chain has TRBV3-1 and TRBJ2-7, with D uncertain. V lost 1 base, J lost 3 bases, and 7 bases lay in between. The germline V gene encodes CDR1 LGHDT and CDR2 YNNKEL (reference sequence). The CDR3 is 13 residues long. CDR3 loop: CASSQVSGYEQYF. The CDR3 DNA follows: TGTGCCAGCAGCCAAGTATCCGGCTACGAGCAGTACTTC.

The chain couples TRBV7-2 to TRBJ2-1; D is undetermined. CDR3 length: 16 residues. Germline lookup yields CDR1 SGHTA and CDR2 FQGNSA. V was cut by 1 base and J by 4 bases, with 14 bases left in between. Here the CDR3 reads CASSLVDFLSYNEQFF. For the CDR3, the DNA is TGTGCCAGCAGCTTAGTCGACTTCCTCTCTTACAATGAGCAGTTCTTC.

This CDR3 reads CASSYSEHGRTGRPYGYTF. As DNA, the CDR3 is TGTGCCAGCAGTTATAGTGAACATGGGAGGACAGGGCGCCCGTATGGCTACACCTTC. V and J are TRBV7-9 and TRBJ1-2; TRBD1 aligns across 8 bases. Germline V gene sequence: CDR1 SEHNR, CDR2 FQNEAQ (reference sequence). Trimming took 6 bases from V and 5 from J; bases not matched to a gene: 23. The CDR3 runs to 19 residues.

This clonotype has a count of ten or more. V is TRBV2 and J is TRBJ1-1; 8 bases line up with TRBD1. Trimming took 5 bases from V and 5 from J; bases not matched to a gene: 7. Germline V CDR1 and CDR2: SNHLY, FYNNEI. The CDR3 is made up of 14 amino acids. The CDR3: CASSLTGEGTEAFF. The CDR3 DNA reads TGTGCCAGCAGTTTGACAGGGGAGGGGACTGAAGCTTTCTTT.

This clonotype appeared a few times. In DNA, the CDR3 is TGTGCCAGCAGTTTTGGTAGGGAACAATCACCCCTCCACTTT. Translated: CASSFGREQSPLHF. The chain uses TRBV27 and TRBJ1-6; D gene ambiguous. Germline V lookup: CDR1 MNHEY, CDR2 SMNVEV (reference sequence). The CDR3 totals 14 residues. Trimming removed 3 bases at V and 10 bases at J, with 13 bases between.

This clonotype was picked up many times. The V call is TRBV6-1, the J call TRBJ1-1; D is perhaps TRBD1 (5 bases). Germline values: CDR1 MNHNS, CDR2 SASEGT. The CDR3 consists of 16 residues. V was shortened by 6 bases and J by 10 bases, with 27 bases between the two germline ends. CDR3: CASRGSLVRRQRGAFF. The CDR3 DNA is TGTGCCAGCAGGGGGTCTTTGGTCCGAAGGCAAAGGGGAGCTTTCTTT.

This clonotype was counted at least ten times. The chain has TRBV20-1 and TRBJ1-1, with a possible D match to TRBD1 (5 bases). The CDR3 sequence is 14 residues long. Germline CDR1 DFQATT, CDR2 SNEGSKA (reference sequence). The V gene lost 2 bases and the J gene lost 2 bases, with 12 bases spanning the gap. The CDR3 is CSARNPGKNTEAFF. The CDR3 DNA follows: TGCAGTGCTAGAAATCCAGGGAAAAACACTGAAGCTTTCTTT.

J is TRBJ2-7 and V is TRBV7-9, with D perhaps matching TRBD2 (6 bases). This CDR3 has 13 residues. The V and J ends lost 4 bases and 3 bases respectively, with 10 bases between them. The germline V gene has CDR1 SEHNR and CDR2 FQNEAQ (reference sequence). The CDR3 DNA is TGTGCCAGCAGCTGGGGGGACGGCTACGAGCAGTACTTC. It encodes CASSWGDGYEQYF.

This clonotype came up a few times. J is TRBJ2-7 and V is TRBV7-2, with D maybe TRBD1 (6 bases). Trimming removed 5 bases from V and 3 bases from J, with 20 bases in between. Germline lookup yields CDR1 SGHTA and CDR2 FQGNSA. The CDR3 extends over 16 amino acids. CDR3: CASSQTGAGMGYEQYF. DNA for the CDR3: TGTGCCAGCAGCCAGACAGGTGCAGGGATGGGCTACGAGCAGTACTTC.

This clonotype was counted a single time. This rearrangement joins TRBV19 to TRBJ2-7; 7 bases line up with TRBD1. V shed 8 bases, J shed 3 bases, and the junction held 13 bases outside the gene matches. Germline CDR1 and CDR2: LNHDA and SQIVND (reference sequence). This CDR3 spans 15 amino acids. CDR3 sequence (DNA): TGTGCCAGTGCCGACCCCGGGACAGAAAACTACGAGCAGTACTTC. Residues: CASADPGTENYEQYF.

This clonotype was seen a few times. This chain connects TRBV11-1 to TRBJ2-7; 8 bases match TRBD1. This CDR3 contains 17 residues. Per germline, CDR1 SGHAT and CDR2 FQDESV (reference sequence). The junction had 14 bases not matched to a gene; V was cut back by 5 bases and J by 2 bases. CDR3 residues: CASSQRTGNKGPYEQYF. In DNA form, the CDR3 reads TGTGCCAGCAGCCAGAGGACAGGGAACAAAGGGCCCTACGAGCAGTACTTC. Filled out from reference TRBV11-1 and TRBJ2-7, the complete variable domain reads EAEVAQSPRYKITEKSQAVAFWCDPISGHATLYWYRQILGQGPELLVQFQDESVVDDSQLPKDRFSAERLKGVDSTLKIQPAELGDSAMYLCASSQRTGNKGPYEQYFGPGTRLTVT.

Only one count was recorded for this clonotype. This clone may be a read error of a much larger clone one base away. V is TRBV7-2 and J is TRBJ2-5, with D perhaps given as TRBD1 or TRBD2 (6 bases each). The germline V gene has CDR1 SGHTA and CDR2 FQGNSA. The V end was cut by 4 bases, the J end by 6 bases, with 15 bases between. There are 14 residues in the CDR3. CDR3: CASSSRAGQKTQYF. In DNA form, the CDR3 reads TGTGCCAGCAGCTCCAGGGCGGGACAAAAGACCCAGTACTTC. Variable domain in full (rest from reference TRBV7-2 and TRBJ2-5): GAGVSQSPSNKVTEKGKDVELRCDPISGHTALYWYRQSLGQGLEFLIYFQGNSAPDKSGLPSDRFSAERTGGSVSTLTIQRTQQEDSAVYLCASSSRAGQKTQYFGPGTRLLVL.

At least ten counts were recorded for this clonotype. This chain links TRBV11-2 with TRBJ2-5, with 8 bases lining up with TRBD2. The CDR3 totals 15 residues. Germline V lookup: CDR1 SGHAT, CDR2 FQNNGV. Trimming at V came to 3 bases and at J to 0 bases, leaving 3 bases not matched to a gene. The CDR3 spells CASSLASGYQETQYF. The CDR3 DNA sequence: TGTGCCAGCAGCTTGGCTAGCGGGTACCAAGAGACCCAGTACTTC.

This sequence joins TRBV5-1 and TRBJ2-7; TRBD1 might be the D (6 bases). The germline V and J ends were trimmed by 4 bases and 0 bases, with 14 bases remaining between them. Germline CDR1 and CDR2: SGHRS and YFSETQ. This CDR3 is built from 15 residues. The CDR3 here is CASSPTGSPSYEQYF. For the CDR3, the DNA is TGCGCCAGCAGCCCAACAGGGTCCCCCTCCTACGAGCAGTACTTC.

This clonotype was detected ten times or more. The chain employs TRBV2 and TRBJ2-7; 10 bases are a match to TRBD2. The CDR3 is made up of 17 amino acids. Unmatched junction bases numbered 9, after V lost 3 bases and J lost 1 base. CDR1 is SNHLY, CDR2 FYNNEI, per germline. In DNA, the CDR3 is TGTGCCAGCAGTGACCCTAGCGGGAGTAGTGGATCCTACGAGCAGTACTTC. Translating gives CASSDPSGSSGSYEQYF.

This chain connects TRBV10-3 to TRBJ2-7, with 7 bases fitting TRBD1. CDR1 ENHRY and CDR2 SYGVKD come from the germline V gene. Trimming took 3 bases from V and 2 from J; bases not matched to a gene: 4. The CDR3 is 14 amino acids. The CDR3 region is CAISERDSTYEQYF. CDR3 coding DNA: TGTGCCATCAGTGAAAGGGACAGCACCTACGAGCAGTACTTC.